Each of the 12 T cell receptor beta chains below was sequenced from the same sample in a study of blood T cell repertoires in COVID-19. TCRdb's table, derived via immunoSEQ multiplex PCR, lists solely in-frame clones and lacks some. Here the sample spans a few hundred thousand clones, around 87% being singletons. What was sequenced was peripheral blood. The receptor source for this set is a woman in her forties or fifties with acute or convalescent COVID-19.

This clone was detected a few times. The CDR3 nucleotides are TGTGCCAGCAGCGGCTGGAACACTGAAGCTTTCTTT. Its protein product is CASSGWNTEAFF. This chain joins TRBV5-4 and TRBJ1-1, with D uncertain. V shed 4 bases and J shed 1 base, with 5 bases lying between them. The CDR3 has 12 residues. Germline assignment: CDR1 SGHNT and CDR2 YYREEE (reference sequence).

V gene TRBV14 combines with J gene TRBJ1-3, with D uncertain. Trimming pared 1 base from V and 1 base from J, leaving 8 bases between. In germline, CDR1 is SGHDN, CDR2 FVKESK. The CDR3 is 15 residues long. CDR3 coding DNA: TGTGCCAGCAGCCAAGTCCCAGGTTCTGGAAACACCATATATTTT. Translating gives CASSQVPGSGNTIYF.

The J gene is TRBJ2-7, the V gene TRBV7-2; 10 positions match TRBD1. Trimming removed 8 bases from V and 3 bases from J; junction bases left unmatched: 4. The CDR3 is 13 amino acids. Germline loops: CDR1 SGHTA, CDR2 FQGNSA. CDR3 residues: CASAWDRGYEQYF. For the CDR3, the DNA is TGTGCCAGCGCATGGGACAGGGGCTACGAGCAGTACTTC.

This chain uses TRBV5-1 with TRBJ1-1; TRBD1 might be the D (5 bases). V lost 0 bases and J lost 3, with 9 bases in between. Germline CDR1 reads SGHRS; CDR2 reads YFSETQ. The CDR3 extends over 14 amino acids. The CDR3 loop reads CASSLGSGDTEAFF. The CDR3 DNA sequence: TGCGCCAGCAGCTTGGGATCGGGGGACACTGAAGCTTTCTTT.

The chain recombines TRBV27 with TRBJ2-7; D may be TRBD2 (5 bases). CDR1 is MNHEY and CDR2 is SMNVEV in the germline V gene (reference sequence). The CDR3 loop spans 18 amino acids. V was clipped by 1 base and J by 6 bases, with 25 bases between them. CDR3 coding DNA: TGTGCCAGCAGTTTATACGGGGAAGGCGCGGAGTTCAGTCGCGAGCAGTACTTC. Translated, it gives CASSLYGEGAEFSREQYF.

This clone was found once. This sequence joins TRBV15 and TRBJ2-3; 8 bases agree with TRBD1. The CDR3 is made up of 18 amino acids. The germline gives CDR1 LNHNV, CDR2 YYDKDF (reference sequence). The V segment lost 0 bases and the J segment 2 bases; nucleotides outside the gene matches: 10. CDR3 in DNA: TGTGCCACCAGCAGAGATCGGGCAGGGGGCGTCCCCACAGATACGCAGTATTTT. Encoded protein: CATSRDRAGGVPTDTQYF.

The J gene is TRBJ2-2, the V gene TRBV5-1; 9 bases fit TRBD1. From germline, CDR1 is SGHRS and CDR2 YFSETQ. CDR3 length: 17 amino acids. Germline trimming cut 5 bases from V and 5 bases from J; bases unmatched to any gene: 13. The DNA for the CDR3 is TGCGCCAGCAGTCGTGCTCAAGACAGGGGGGATACCGGGGAGCTGTTTTTT. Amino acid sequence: CASSRAQDRGDTGELFF. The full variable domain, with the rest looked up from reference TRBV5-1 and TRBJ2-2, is KAGVTQTPRYLIKTRGQQVTLSCSPISGHRSVSWYQQTPGQGLQFLFEYFSETQRNKGNFPGRFSGRQFSNSRSEMNVSTLELGDSALYLCASSRAQDRGDTGELFFGEGSRLTVL.

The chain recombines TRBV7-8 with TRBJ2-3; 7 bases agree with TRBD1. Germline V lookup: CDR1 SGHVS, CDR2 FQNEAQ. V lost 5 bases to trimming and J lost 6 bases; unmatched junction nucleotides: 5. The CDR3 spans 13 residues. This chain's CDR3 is CASSRDRDDTQYF. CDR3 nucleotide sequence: TGTGCCAGCAGCAGAGACAGGGATGATACGCAGTATTTT. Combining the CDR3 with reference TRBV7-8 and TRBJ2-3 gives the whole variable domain GAGVSQSPRYKVAKRGQDVALRCDPISGHVSLFWYQQALGQGPEFLTYFQNEAQLDKSGLPSDRFFAERPEGSVSTLKIQRTQQEDSAVYLCASSRDRDDTQYFGPGTRLTVL.

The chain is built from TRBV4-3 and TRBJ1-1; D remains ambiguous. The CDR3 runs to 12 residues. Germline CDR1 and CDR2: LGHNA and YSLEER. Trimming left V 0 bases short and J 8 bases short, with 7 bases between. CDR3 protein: CASSQDRLEAFF. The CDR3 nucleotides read TGCGCCAGCAGCCAAGACAGGTTAGAAGCTTTCTTT.

The CDR3 nucleotides read TGTGCCAGCTCATTAACCCTACAGGGCACTGGAAACACCATATATTTT. Residues: CASSLTLQGTGNTIYF. The rearrangement links TRBV18 to TRBJ1-3; TRBD1 might be the D (6 bases). This CDR3 region has 16 residues. Germline CDR1 reads KGHSH; CDR2 reads LQKENI. V gave up 5 bases and J gave up 2 bases, with 16 bases separating them.

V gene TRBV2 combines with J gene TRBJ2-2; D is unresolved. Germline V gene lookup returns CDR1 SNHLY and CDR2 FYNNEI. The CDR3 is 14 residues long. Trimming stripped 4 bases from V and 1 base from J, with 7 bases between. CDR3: CASSAVRNTGELFF. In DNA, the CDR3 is TGTGCCAGCAGTGCTGTGAGGAACACCGGGGAGCTGTTTTTT.

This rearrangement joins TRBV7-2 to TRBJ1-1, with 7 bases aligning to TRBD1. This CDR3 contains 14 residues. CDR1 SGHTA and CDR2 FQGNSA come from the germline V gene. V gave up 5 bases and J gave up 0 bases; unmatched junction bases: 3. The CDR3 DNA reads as TGTGCCAGCAGCCCGGGACAGATGAACACTGAAGCTTTCTTT. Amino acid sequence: CASSPGQMNTEAFF.